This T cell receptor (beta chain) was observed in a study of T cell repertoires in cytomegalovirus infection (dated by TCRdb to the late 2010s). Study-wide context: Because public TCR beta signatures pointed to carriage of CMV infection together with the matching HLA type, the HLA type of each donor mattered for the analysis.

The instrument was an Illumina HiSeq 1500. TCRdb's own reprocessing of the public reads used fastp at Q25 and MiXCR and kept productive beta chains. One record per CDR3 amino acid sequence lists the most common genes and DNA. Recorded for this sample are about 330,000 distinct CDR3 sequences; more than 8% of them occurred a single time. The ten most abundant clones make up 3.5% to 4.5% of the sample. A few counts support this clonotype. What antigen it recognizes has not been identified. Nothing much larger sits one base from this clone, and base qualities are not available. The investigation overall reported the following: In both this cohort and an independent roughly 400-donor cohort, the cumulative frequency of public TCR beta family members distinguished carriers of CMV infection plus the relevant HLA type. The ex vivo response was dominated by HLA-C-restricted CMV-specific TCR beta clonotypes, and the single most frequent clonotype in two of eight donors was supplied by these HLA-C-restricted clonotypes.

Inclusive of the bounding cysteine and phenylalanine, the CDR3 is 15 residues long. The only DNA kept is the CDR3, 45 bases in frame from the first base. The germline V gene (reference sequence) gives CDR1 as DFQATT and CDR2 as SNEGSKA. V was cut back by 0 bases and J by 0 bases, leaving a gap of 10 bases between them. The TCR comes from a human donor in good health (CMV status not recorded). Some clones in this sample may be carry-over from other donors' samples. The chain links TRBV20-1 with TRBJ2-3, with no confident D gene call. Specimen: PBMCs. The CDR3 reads CSARDLGKSTDTQYF. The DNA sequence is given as TGCAGTGCTAGAGATTTGGGAAAAAGCACAGATACGCAGTATTTT.